This entry features one T cell receptor beta chain sequence. This record comes from a study of blood T cell repertoires in COVID-19. Looking at the study overall: Samples representing acute and convalescent COVID-19 were sourced from the United States, Italy and Spain.

Authors' analysis steps: For nucleated cells, counts were estimated from reference gene primer amplification. Only in-frame clones appear in the TCRdb table, and some are missing; sequencing was by immunoSEQ multiplex PCR. The D gene and trimming were derived from the DNA, and the V and J assignments and clone size from that table. The sample yields roughly 250,000 clones, less than 85% seen once. This CDR3 spans 13 amino acids. V dropped 6 bases and J dropped 5 bases, with 13 bases sitting between them. Germline V lookup: CDR1 SGHAT, CDR2 FQNNGV. This receptor was identified in a woman aged 80 or older with active or convalescent COVID-19. Sequencing was performed on peripheral blood. The chain couples TRBV11-2 to TRBJ2-5; D is possibly TRBD1 (6 bases). As DNA, the CDR3 is TGTGCCAGCAGTCCACAGGGTTGGGAGACCCAGTACTTC. Translation gives CASSPQGWETQYF.